This TCR beta chain was observed in a study of spatial heterogeneity in lung cancer (dated by TCRdb to the late 2010s). Regarding the research as a whole: Beta-chain transcripts were consistently detected in greater numbers than alpha-chain transcripts, which likely reflects a higher abundance of beta-chain transcripts. In tumor regions, TCR transcript counts showed a strong correlation with a T cell transcriptional module score from matched bulk RNA-seq. In the raw uncorrected reads, each unique combination of TCR and UMI appeared more than ten times on average. The study quantitatively compared TCR alpha and beta repertoires across multiple tumor regions, matched nontumor lung and blood in non-small cell lung cancer. Nonsynonymous mutation counts, determined by whole-exome sequencing of tumor tissue, were related to TCR repertoire features. At surgery, 220 tumor regions, approximately 64 matched nontumor lung samples and some 54 PBMC samples were TCR-sequenced for both alpha and beta chains. Study-wide findings and limitations: Counts of ubiquitous and regional expanded TCRs correlated with counts of ubiquitous and regional nonsynonymous mutations, respectively. The tumor nonsynonymous mutation count correlated with the number of expanded alpha and beta TCRs within the tumor. Confirming at a functional level the hypothesis that regional TCRs recognize regional mutations was considered to require additional single-cell paired TCR alpha and beta sequencing. TCR-seq coverage of tumor T cells was estimated to be only about 7% for alpha chains and 13% for beta chains.

The CDR3 covers 14 residues, taking in both the cysteine and the phenylalanine. Only the CDR3 DNA is retained, 42 bases long and in frame from the first base. From the germline V gene (reference sequence), CDR1 is DFQATT and CDR2 is SNEGSKA. Clipping removes 1 base from V and 1 base from J, with 2 as the unmatched junction base count. Libraries were made using 5' RACE. The reads were generated on a NextSeq 500. To allow correction of PCR and sequencing errors, the TCR library protocol tagged every TCR cDNA molecule with a unique molecular identifier. As for the original processing: TCR identification, UMI-based error correction and CDR3 extraction were all carried out with Decombinator tools. TCRs above a frequency of 2 per 1,000, corresponding to the top 1% of the tumor frequency distribution, were defined as expanded. Expanded tumor TCRs statistically deemed absent (corrected P<0.05) from at least one tumor region were classed as regional, and all other expanded tumor TCRs were classed as ubiquitous. Renyi diversity was calculated using the R vegan package after each repertoire was subsampled 100 times to 5,000 TCRs. CDR3 similarity networks were constructed using string-kernel similarity of amino acid triplets, with links drawn between CDR3s whose pairwise similarity was above 0.82. TCRdb took the public reads, trimmed them with fastp at Q25, ran MiXCR for clone calling and kept in-frame beta chains. Rows matching on CDR3 protein sequence are summarized as one entry with the most common DNA and genes. The V and J calls shown here were made by TCRdb, not taken from the authors' results. In this sample the table shows 3,000 to 5,000 distinct CDR3 sequences, 35% to 50% of which occur a single time. Together, the top ten hold approximately 32% of the sample.

In the paper's terms, the time point label means: sample taken at primary tumor resection. The donors were some 76 patients from the lung TRACERx cohort who had early-stage, untreated non-small cell lung cancer. Without any cell sorting, TCR sequencing was performed on whole RNA extracted either from tumor and nontumor lung tissue or from cryopreserved PBMC samples. Only patients for whom sufficient RNA was available from at least two tumor regions were selected for TCR sequencing. Tumor and adjacent nontumor lung specimens were reviewed by a lung pathologist before selection. Note on this clonotype: Its antigen has not been determined. No qualities accompany the bases; no much larger clone lies one base away.

The receptor chain draws on TRBV20-1 and TRBJ2-3; 7 middle bases align to TRBD2. This clonotype was obtained from a male donor with early-stage non-small cell lung cancer. Sequenced here: lung tumor tissue, sampled at surgery. The CDR3 region has the sequence CSARVGGGTDTQYF. The bases read TGCAGTGCTAGAGTTGGGGGGGGCACAGATACGCAGTATTTT.